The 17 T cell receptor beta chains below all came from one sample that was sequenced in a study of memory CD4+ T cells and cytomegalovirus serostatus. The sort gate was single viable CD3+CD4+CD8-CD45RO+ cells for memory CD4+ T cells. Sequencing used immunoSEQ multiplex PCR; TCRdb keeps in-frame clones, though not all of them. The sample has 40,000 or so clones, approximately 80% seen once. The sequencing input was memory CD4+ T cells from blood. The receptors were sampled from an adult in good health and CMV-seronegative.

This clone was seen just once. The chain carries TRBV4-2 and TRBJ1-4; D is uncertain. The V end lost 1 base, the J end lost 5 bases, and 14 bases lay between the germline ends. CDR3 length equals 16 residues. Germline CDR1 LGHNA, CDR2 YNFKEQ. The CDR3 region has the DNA TGTGCCAGCAGCCAAGCACGACCGGCCCCCAATGAAAAACTGTTTTTT. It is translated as CASSQARPAPNEKLFF.

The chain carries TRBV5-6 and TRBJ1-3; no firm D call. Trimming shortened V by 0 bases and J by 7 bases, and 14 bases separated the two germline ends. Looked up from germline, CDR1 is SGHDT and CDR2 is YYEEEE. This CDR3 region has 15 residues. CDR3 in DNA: TGTGCCAGCAGCTTGGGGATGGGAGTCCGGAACACCATATATTTT. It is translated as CASSLGMGVRNTIYF.

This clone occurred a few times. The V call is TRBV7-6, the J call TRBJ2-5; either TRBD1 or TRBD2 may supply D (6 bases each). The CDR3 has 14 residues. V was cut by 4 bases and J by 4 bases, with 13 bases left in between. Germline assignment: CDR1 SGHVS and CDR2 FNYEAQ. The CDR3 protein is CASSSSGGRETQYF. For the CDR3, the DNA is TGTGCCAGCAGCTCCTCCGGGGGCAGAGAGACCCAGTACTTC.

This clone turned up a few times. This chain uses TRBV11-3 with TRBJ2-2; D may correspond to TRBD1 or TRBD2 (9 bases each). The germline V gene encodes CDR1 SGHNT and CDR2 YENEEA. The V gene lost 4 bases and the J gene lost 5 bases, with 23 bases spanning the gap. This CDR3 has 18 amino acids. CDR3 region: CASSSQTGGLAGTGELFF. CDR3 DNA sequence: TGTGCCAGCAGCTCTCAGACAGGGGGGCTAGCGGGAACCGGGGAGCTGTTTTTT.

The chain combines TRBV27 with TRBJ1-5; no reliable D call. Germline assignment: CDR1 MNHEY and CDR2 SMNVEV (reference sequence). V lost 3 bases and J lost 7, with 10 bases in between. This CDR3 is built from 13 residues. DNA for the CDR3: TGTGCCAGCAGTTTTTTGGGTGGGCAGCCCCAGCATTTT. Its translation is CASSFLGGQPQHF.

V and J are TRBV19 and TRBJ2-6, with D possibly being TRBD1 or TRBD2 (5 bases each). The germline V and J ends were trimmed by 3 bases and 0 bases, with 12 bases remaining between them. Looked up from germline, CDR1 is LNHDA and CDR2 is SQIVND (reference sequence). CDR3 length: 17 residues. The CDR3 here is CASSIQTRGSGANVLTF. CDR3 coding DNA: TGTGCCAGTAGTATTCAGACGAGGGGCTCTGGGGCCAACGTCCTGACTTTC.

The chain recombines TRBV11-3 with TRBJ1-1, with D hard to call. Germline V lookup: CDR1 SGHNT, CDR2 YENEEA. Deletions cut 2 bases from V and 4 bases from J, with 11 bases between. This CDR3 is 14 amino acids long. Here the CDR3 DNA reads TGTGCCAGCAGCTTAAATGGGGAGTCCACTGAAGCTTTCTTT. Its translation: CASSLNGESTEAFF.

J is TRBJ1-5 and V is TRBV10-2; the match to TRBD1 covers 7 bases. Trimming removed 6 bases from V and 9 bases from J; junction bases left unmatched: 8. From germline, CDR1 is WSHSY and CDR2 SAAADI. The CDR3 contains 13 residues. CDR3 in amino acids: CASRGTAGGPQHF. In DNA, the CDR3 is TGCGCCAGCAGGGGGACAGCGGGAGGGCCCCAGCATTTT.

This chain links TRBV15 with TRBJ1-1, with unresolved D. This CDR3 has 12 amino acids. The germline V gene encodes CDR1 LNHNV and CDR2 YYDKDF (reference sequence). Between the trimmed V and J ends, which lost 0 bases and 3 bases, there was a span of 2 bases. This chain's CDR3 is CATSRDHTEAFF. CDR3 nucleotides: TGTGCCACCAGCAGAGATCACACTGAAGCTTTCTTT.

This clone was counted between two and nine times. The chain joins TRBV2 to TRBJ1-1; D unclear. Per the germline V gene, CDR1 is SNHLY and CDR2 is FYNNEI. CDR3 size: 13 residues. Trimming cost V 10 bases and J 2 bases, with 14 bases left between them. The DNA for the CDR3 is TGTGCCACCGAGCCCGAAACAAACACTGAAGCTTTCTTT. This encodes CATEPETNTEAFF. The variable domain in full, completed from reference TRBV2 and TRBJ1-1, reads EPEVTQTPSHQVTQMGQEVILRCVPISNHLYFYWYRQILGQKVEFLVSFYNNEISEKSEIFDDQFSVERPDGSNFTLKIRSTKLEDSAMYFCATEPETNTEAFFGQGTRLTVV.

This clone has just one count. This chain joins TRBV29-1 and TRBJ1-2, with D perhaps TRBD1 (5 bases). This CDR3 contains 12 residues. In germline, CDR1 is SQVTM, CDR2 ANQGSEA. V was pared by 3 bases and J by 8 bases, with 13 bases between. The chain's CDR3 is CSVELGVSGYTF. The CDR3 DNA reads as TGCAGCGTTGAGTTGGGGGTTTCCGGCTACACCTTC.

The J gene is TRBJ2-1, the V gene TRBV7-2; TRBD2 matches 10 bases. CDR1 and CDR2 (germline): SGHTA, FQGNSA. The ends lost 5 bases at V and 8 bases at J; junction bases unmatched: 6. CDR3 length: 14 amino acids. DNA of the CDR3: TGTGCCAGCAGCCGAGGGACTAGCGCGGATGAGCAGTTCTTC. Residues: CASSRGTSADEQFF.

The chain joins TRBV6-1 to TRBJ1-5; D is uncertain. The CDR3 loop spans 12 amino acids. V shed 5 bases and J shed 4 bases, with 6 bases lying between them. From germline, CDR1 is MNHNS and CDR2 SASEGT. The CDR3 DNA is TGTGCCAGCAGTCTCCATAATCAGCCCCAGCATTTT. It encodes CASSLHNQPQHF.

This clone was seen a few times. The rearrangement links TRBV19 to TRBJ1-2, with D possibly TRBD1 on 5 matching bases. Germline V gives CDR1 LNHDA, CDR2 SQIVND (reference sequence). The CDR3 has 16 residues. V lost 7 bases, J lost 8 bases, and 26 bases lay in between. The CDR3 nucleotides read TGTGCCAGTATCCATCGGGGGGGATACGGATTCGGAGGCTACACCTTC. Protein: CASIHRGGYGFGGYTF.

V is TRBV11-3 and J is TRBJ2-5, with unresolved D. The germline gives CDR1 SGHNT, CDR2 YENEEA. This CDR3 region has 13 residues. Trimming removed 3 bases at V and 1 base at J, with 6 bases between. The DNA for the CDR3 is TGTGCCAGCAGCTTGGACGCCCAAGAGACCCAGTACTTC. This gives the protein CASSLDAQETQYF.

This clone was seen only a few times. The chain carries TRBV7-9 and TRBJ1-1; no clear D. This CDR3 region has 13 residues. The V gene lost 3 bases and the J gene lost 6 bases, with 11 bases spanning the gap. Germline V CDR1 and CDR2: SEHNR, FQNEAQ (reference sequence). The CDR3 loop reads CASSFPWRSEAFF. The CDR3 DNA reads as TGTGCCAGCAGCTTCCCATGGCGGTCTGAAGCTTTCTTT.

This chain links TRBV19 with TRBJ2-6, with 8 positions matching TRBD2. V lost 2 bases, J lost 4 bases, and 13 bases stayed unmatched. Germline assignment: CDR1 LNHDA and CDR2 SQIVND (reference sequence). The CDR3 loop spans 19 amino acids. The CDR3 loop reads CASSIPDGRAIAGANVLTF. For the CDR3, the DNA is TGTGCCAGTAGTATACCGGACGGGAGGGCCATTGCCGGGGCCAACGTCCTGACTTTC.